A single T cell receptor beta chain is shown here with its context. This entry is derived from a study of T-cell reconstitution after alpha-beta-depleted transplantation in children. Trimming at V came to 6 bases and at J to 10 bases, leaving 11 bases not matched to a gene. The CDR3 sequence is 15 residues long. Researchers prepared the TCRbeta library using unique molecular identifiers, the study reports. One entry per CDR3 protein results from TCRdb running MiXCR on the PCR reads. The sample lists approximately 980,000 distinct CDR3 sequences, 25% to 30% occurring once. The chain couples TRBV12-3 or TRBV12-4 to TRBJ2-1; 11 bases match TRBD2. The TCR sequence derives from a boy younger than two who had a stem cell transplant for SCID, so the T cells may come from the graft donor. The sample in question was PBMCs, mostly from graft donor cells, obtained 360 days after TCRalphabeta/CD19-depleted stem cell transplant. The CDR3 loop reads CASRSGLAGGGEQFF. CDR3 sequence (DNA): TGTGCCAGCAGGTCTGGACTAGCGGGTGGTGGGGAGCAGTTCTTC.